A single sample is the source of the 13 T cell receptor beta chains below, sequenced in a study of identical twins. TCRdb called the 5' RACE reads again in MiXCR, with one record for every CDR3 protein. The profile covers 200,000 to 250,000 distinct CDR3 sequences, with around an eighth appearing a single time and 8.8% taken by the ten largest. Sequenced sample: memory (CD45RO+) T cells sorted from blood. Receptors were obtained from a woman aged 18-29 years in good health.

This clonotype was detected only a few times. J is TRBJ1-1 and V is TRBV19; D unresolved. CDR1 is LNHDA, CDR2 SQIVND, per germline (reference sequence). The CDR3 contains 14 residues. CDR3 nucleotides: TGTGCGAAGGTCAGTGGCCGTTTGAACACTGAAGCTTTCTTT. Translation: CAKVSGRLNTEAFF.

This rearrangement joins TRBV7-3 to TRBJ1-1, with a tentative D call TRBD1 (5 bases). This CDR3 is built from 13 residues. V dropped 3 bases and J dropped 3 bases, with 8 bases sitting between them. CDR1 SGHTA and CDR2 FQGTGA come from the germline V gene. CDR3 nucleotides: TGTGCCAGCAGCTTCGCCAGGGACACTGAAGCTTTCTTT. Protein sequence: CASSFARDTEAFF.

This clonotype was recorded at least ten times. The chain is built from TRBV7-8 and TRBJ2-7, with unresolved D. The germline gives CDR1 SGHVS, CDR2 FQNEAQ. The CDR3 totals 12 residues. Trimming cost V 3 bases and J 6 bases, with 9 bases left between them. The CDR3 coding sequence is TGTGCCAGCAGCTTCGCTGCTTCCGAGCAGTACTTC. This sequence encodes CASSFAASEQYF.

This clonotype was observed at least ten times. The rearrangement links TRBV18 to TRBJ2-7, with D hard to call. CDR3 size: 13 residues. V was trimmed by 5 bases and J by 3 bases, leaving 11 bases between them. Germline CDR1 and CDR2: KGHSH and LQKENI. The CDR3, as DNA: TGTGCCAGCTCAATAGAACTCCGCTACGAGCAGTACTTC. Amino acids: CASSIELRYEQYF.

In this sample, this clonotype turned up a few times. The chain has TRBV9 and TRBJ2-1, with D tentatively TRBD1 or TRBD2 (5 bases each). V was shortened by 5 bases and J by 2 bases, with 17 bases between the two germline ends. Per the germline V gene, CDR1 is SGDLS and CDR2 is YYNGEE. The CDR3 consists of 16 residues. The CDR3, as DNA: TGTGCCAGCAGAACATCCGACCGGGACCCCTACAATGAGCAGTTCTTC. The encoded protein is CASRTSDRDPYNEQFF.

In this sample, this clonotype turned up a few times. The chain combines TRBV12-3 or TRBV12-4 with TRBJ2-2; the D gene is possibly TRBD2 (7 bases). CDR3 length equals 14 residues. The V end lost 9 bases, the J end lost 4 bases, and 15 bases lay between the germline ends. In nucleotides, the CDR3 is TGTGCCAGTAATCAAGGGGGGGGCACCGGGGAGCTGTTTTTT. This translates into CASNQGGGTGELFF.

The J gene is TRBJ2-3, the V gene TRBV6-2 or TRBV6-3, with D hard to call. Germline CDR1 reads MNHEY; CDR2 reads SVGEGT. The CDR3 length is 13 residues. Trimming shortened V by 7 bases and J by 0 bases, and 8 bases separated the two germline ends. The CDR3 bases are TGTGCCAGCAAAACCACTAGCACAGATACGCAGTATTTT. This gives the protein CASKTTSTDTQYF.

A few counts support this clonotype. The chain recombines TRBV7-8 with TRBJ1-6; D is possibly TRBD1 (5 bases). The CDR3 loop spans 12 amino acids. Deletions cut 5 bases from V and 7 bases from J, with 6 bases between. The germline V gene encodes CDR1 SGHVS and CDR2 FQNEAQ. The CDR3 region is CASSAGNSPLHF. CDR3 sequence (DNA): TGTGCCAGCAGCGCAGGGAATTCACCCCTCCACTTT.

This clonotype was seen more than once but under ten times. The V and J genes are TRBV20-1 and TRBJ1-1; D gene unclear. Germline CDR1 is DFQATT and CDR2 is SNEGSKA (reference sequence). CDR3 length: 15 amino acids. Trimming pared 0 bases from V and 3 bases from J, leaving 14 bases between. The chain's CDR3 is CSARDQRGQDTEAFF. In nucleotides, the CDR3 is TGCAGTGCTAGAGATCAGCGAGGGCAGGACACTGAAGCTTTCTTT.

This clonotype was counted between two and nine times. The chain is built from TRBV20-1 and TRBJ2-3; D not certain. CDR3 length: 14 residues. In germline, CDR1 is DFQATT, CDR2 SNEGSKA (reference sequence). The ends were cut back, 4 bases at V and 2 bases at J, with 13 bases in the middle. This chain's CDR3 is CSAIGTEFTDTQYF. The CDR3 nucleotides read TGCAGTGCTATAGGCACAGAATTCACAGATACGCAGTATTTT.

The chain uses TRBV7-9 and TRBJ1-1; 7 bases fit TRBD1. CDR1 and CDR2 (germline): SEHNR, FQNEAQ (reference sequence). This CDR3 spans 14 amino acids. The V segment lost 6 bases and the J segment 4 bases; nucleotides outside the gene matches: 8. The CDR3 DNA reads as TGTGCCAGCAGGTCGACAGGGACGGGCACTGAAGCTTTCTTT. Translating it yields CASRSTGTGTEAFF.

J is TRBJ2-4 and V is TRBV29-1; D is perhaps TRBD1 or TRBD2 (5 bases each). The V gene's germline CDR1 is SQVTM and CDR2 ANQGSEA. The CDR3 sequence is 15 residues long. Trimming stripped 5 bases from V and 1 base from J, with 15 bases between. CDR3 loop: CSVWGSEQAKNIQYF. In nucleotides, the CDR3 is TGCAGCGTTTGGGGGTCAGAACAGGCCAAAAACATTCAGTACTTC.

The rearrangement uses TRBV20-1 and TRBJ2-3; D gene unclear. Germline loops: CDR1 DFQATT, CDR2 SNEGSKA (reference sequence). Trimming removed 5 bases from V and 2 bases from J, with 17 bases in between. The CDR3 has 15 amino acids. CDR3 residues: CSADMRDINTDTQYF. CDR3 DNA: TGCAGTGCTGATATGAGAGATATCAACACAGATACGCAGTATTTT.